The text below deals with one T cell receptor beta chain. What it binds is unknown. Measured with immunoSEQ multiplex PCR; TCRdb has only the in-frame clones, and not every one. The table lists over 85,000 clones, about 95% of them singletons. The data stem from a study of cytomegalovirus exposure and HLA in healthy donors. Study observations and caveats: Per published reports, the classifier diagnosed cytomegalovirus status with high specificity and sensitivity. A list of approximately 160 TCR beta chains associated with cytomegalovirus was given.

The germline gives CDR1 GTSNPN, CDR2 SVGIG (reference sequence). Deletions cut 0 bases from V and 6 bases from J, with 20 bases between. The CDR3 loop spans 17 amino acids. The sequencing input was PBMCs. J is TRBJ2-2 and V is TRBV30, with D tentatively TRBD1 (5 bases). This TCR came from a woman aged 18-29 years in good health and CMV-seronegative. Written as DNA, the CDR3 is TGTGCCTGGAGTGTACCCCCGCCAGGTGGGGCTGCCGGGGAGCTGTTTTTT. The encoded protein is CAWSVPPPGGAAGELFF.